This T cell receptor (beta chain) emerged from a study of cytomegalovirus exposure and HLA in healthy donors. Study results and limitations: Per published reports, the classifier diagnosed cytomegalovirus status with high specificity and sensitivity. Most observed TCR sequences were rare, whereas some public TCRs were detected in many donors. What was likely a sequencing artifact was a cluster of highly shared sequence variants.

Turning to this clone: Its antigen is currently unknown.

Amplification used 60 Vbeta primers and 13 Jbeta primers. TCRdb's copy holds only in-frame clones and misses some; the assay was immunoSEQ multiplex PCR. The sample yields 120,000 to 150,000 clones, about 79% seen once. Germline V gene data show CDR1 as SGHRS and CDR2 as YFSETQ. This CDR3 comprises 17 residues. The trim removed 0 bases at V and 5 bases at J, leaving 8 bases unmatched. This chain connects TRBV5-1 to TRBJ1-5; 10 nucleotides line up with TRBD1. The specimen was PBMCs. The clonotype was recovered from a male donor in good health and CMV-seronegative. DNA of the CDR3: TGCGCCAGCAGCTTGGCCCCGATGGGACAGGGGTATCAGCCCCAGCATTTT. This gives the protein CASSLAPMGQGYQPQHF.